The present T cell receptor beta chain was sequenced within a study of T cell clones after liver transplantation. Study summary: Tolerance: complete withdrawal held at least one year, liver enzymes staying within twice normal.

Trimming shortened V by 7 bases and J by 1 base, and 16 bases separated the two germline ends. Germline V CDR1 and CDR2: LNHDA, SQIVND (reference sequence). This CDR3 spans 16 amino acids. Assay used: immunoSEQ multiplex PCR; TCRdb lists only in-frame clones, some missing. The table shows 20,000 to 25,000 clones, with 65% to 85% occurring only once. CD3+CD4+ and CD3+CD8+ cells were FACS-sorted from thawed unstimulated PBMCs. V gene TRBV19 combines with J gene TRBJ2-2; D may be TRBD1 (5 bases). This clonotype originated in a human patient who received a liver transplant. The T cells may come from the graft donor. Sequences were derived from CD8+ T cells from blood, sampled roughly 56 months after liver transplant. CDR3 sequence: CASISQAYENTGELFF. The DNA of the CDR3 is TGTGCCAGTATCTCACAGGCTTACGAGAACACCGGGGAGCTGTTTTTT.